This T cell receptor beta chain was captured by sequencing in a study of blood T cell repertoires in COVID-19. Study context: PBMCs, B-cell-depleted T cells, or T cells were the source of the cDNA or gDNA that made up the material.

Sequencing used immunoSEQ multiplex PCR; TCRdb keeps in-frame clones, though not all of them. Among 190,000 or so clones, approximately 86% were seen once, and the ten largest hold less than 3%. V lost 6 bases and J 4 bases, leaving 10 bases between the germline ends. This CDR3 spans 12 amino acids. Germline V gene data show CDR1 as MNHEY and CDR2 as SVGAGI. The rearrangement links TRBV6-5 to TRBJ2-7, with D perhaps TRBD2 (6 bases). This receptor was obtained from a man between 40 and 49 years old with active or convalescent COVID-19. The sequenced sample consisted of peripheral blood. CDR3 DNA sequence: TGTGCCAGCAGCCTCCGGGGGTACGAGCAGTACTTC. It is translated as CASSLRGYEQYF.